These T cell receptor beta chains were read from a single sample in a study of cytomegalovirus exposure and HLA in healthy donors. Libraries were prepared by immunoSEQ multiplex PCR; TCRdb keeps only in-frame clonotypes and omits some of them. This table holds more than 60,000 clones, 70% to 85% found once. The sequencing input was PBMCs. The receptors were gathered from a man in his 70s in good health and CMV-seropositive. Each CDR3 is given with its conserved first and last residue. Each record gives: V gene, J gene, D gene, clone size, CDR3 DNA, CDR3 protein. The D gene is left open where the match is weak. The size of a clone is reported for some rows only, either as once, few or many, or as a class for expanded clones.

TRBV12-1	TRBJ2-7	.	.	TGTGCCAGCAGCTCCCCCGGGACTAGCGGGGGACCCTACGAGCAGTACTTC	CASSSPGTSGGPYEQYF
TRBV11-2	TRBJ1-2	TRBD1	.	TGTGCCAGCAGCCTTCCGACAGGGTGGTATGGCTACACCTTC	CASSLPTGWYGYTF
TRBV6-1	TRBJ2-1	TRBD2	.	TGTGCCAGCAGTGATCTAGCGGGAGGGCACAGGGGTGAGCAGTTCTTC	CASSDLAGGHRGEQFF
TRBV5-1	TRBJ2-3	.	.	TGCGCCAGCAGCTTGACAGGGTCGTCCGAAGATACGCAGTATTTT	CASSLTGSSEDTQYF
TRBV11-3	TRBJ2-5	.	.	TGTGCCAGCAGCTTAGAGTTCCGAGAGACCCAGTACTTC	CASSLEFRETQYF
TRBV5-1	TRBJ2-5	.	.	TGCGCCAGCAGCAGCGGGACAGGAGAAGAGACCCAGTACTTC	CASSSGTGEETQYF
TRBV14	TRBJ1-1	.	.	TGTGCCAGCAGGCCACTAATGAACACTGAAGCTTTCTTT	CASRPLMNTEAFF
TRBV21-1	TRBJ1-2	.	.	TGTGCCAGCAGCAAAAAGCAGGACAGGGGGCCATCTGGCTACACCTTC	CASSKKQDRGPSGYTF
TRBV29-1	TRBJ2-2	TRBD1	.	TGCAGCGGAAGAGGGACAGTTACCGGGGAGCTGTTTTTT	CSGRGTVTGELFF
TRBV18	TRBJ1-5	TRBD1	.	TGTGCCAGCTCACCACCGGGACAGGACAATCAGCCCCAGCATTTT	CASSPPGQDNQPQHF
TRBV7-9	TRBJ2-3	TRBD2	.	TGTGCCACCTTGGGGAACGGGGGGACAGATACGCAGTATTTT	CATLGNGGTDTQYF
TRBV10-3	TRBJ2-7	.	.	TGTGCCATCAGTGACGGCCAGGCAAGCTCCTACGAGCAGTACTTC	CAISDGQASSYEQYF
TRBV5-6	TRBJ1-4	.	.	TGTGCCAGCAGCCTGCGGGGGGCGACGGGAAAACTGTTTTTT	CASSLRGATGKLFF
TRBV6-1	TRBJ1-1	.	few	TGTGCCGATGCGGTGTTGCCTGCGAACACTGAAGCTTTCTTT	CADAVLPANTEAFF
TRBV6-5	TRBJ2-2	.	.	TGTGCCAGCAGTTACTCGAGGAGGAACACCGGGGAGCTGTTTTTT	CASSYSRRNTGELFF
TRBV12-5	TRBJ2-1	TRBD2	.	TGTGCTAGTGGTTTGGTAGCCCCTACTAGCGGGGGATACACCTACAATGAGCAGTTCTTC	CASGLVAPTSGGYTYNEQFF
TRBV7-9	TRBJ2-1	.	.	TGTGCCAGCAGCCCGAAAAGCGGTTACTACAATGAGCAGTTCTTC	CASSPKSGYYNEQFF
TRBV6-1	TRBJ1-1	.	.	TGTGCCAGCACCGAATGGGGGGTTGGGGCTTTCTTT	CASTEWGVGAFF
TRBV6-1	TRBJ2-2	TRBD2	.	TGTGCCAGCAACAGACCGGGACTAGCATCCGGGGAGCTGTTTTTT	CASNRPGLASGELFF
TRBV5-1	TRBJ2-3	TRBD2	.	TGCGCCAGCAGCTGGACTAGCTTGGCGGCAGATACGCAGTATTTT	CASSWTSLAADTQYF
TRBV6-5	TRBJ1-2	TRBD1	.	TGTGCCAGCAGTTCGGACAGGGCCCTAGGCTACACCTTC	CASSSDRALGYTF
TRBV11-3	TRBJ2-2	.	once	TGTGCCAGCAGCTTAGGGCCCGTTGCCGGGGAGCTGTTTTTT	CASSLGPVAGELFF
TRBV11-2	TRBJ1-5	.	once	TGTGCCAGCAGCTTCCATGGGGGAGGGCAGCCCCAGCATTTT	CASSFHGGGQPQHF
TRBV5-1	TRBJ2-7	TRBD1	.	TGCGCCAGCAGCCAGGGACAGGGGGTGTCCTACGAGCAGTACTTC	CASSQGQGVSYEQYF
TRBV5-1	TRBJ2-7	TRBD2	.	TGCGCCAGCACCCCAACTAGCGGGGGAGCCTACGAGCAGTACTTC	CASTPTSGGAYEQYF
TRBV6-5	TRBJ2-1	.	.	TGTGCCAGCAGACTTAGCCTAGGTAATGAGCAGTTCTTC	CASRLSLGNEQFF
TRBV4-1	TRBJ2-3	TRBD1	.	TGCGCCAGCAGCCACCCACAGGGACCAGGGGGCAAAGATACGCAGTATTTT	CASSHPQGPGGKDTQYF
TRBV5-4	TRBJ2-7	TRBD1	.	TGTGCCAGCAGCTTGCCAGGGGGATACGGCTACGAGCAGTACTTC	CASSLPGGYGYEQYF
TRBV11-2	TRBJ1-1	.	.	TGTGCCAGCAGCTTAGATTGGGCACCCGAAGCTTTCTTT	CASSLDWAPEAFF
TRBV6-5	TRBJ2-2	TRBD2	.	TGTGCCAGCACGGGACTAGCGGGGGCCGGGGAGCTGTTTTTT	CASTGLAGAGELFF
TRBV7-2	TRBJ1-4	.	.	TGTGCCAGCAGCCCGGATGGACAGAACCATGAAAAACTGTTTTTT	CASSPDGQNHEKLFF
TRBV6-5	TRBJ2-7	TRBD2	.	TGTGCCAGCAGTTACGGGGCTAGCGGGATCGGTTACGAGCAGTACTTC	CASSYGASGIGYEQYF
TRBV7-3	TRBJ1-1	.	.	TGTGCCAGCAGCTTAACAGGAGGAAAAACTGAAGCTTTCTTT	CASSLTGGKTEAFF
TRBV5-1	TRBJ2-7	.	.	TGCGCCAGCAGCTTGGCCGGCGGCGCCTACGAGCAGTACTTC	CASSLAGGAYEQYF
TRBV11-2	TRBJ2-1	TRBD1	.	TGTGCCAGCACCCTCCGGAGGACAGGGACCAATGAGCAGTTCTTC	CASTLRRTGTNEQFF
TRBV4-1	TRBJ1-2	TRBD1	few	TGCGCCAGCAGCCCGGACCAGACAGGGTACTATGGCTACACCTTC	CASSPDQTGYYGYTF
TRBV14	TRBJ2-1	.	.	TGTGCCAGCAGCCAAGGACATAGTTACAATGAGCAGTTCTTC	CASSQGHSYNEQFF
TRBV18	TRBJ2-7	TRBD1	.	TGTGCCAGCTCACCAGGGACAGGGGGCGAGCAGTACTTC	CASSPGTGGEQYF
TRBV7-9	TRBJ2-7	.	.	TGTGCCAGCACCTCAGATGCCTCCTACGAGCAGTACTTC	CASTSDASYEQYF
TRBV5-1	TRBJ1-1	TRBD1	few	TGCGCCAGCAGCCCGGGACAGGACACTGAAGCTTTCTTT	CASSPGQDTEAFF
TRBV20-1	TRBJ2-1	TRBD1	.	TGCAGTGCTACTGACAGGGTCTCGCAGTTCTTC	CSATDRVSQFF
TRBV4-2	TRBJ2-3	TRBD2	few	TGTGCCAGCAGCCAGATCTCTAGCGGGGGGGCCACAGATACGCAGTATTTT	CASSQISSGGATDTQYF
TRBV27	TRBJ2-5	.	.	TGTGCCAGCAGTTTATCCGCAGGGCTGGAGACCCAGTACTTC	CASSLSAGLETQYF